A single sample gave rise to the 14 T cell receptor beta chains below, sequenced in a study of CD8+ T cells in alopecia areata. cDNA reverse transcribed from extracted RNA served as the sequencing template. Produced via immunoSEQ multiplex PCR; TCRdb's table is partial and in-frame only. The table shows some 180,000 clones, with around three fifths occurring only once. Sample: CD8+ T cells sorted from blood. The receptors come from a human donor in good health.

This chain uses TRBV7-8 with TRBJ1-5; no definite D call. This CDR3 is built from 12 residues. V lost 6 bases to trimming and J lost 3 bases, with 6 bases between them. Looked up from germline, CDR1 is SGHVS and CDR2 is FQNEAQ. Here the CDR3 reads CASSPLNQPQHF. CDR3 sequence (DNA): TGTGCCAGCAGTCCCCTCAATCAGCCCCAGCATTTT.

This chain uses TRBV6-5 with TRBJ1-1, with 11 nucleotides matching TRBD1. CDR1 MNHEY and CDR2 SVGAGI come from the germline V gene. V trimming: 4 bases; J trimming: 3 bases; junction bases outside the gene matches: 4. CDR3 length: 15 amino acids. The CDR3 nucleotides read TGTGCCAGCAGTTTCGGACAGGGGGCCTACACTGAAGCTTTCTTT. It translates to CASSFGQGAYTEAFF.

The chain is built from TRBV29-1 and TRBJ2-2, with D possibly being TRBD1 (6 bases). Germline V gene sequence: CDR1 SQVTM, CDR2 ANQGSEA. The CDR3 is made up of 15 amino acids. With 0 bases removed from V and 5 bases from J, the gap between germline ends came to 13 bases. The CDR3 region has the DNA TGCAGCGTTGAAGATCAGGACAGTTTAACCGGGGAGCTGTTTTTT. Protein: CSVEDQDSLTGELFF.

The CDR3 DNA follows: TGTGCCAGCAGCTTAGGGGACAGCATGAACTATGGCTACACCTTC. This translates into CASSLGDSMNYGYTF. The V gene is TRBV13, the J gene TRBJ1-2, with a weak D call TRBD1 (6 bases). Germline V gene data show CDR1 as PRHDT and CDR2 as FYEKMQ (reference sequence). The ends were cut back, 0 bases at V and 2 bases at J, with 10 bases in the middle. The CDR3 is 15 residues long.

This clone showed up just once. The chain has TRBV15 and TRBJ2-5; a possible D gene is TRBD1 (7 bases). The V and J ends lost 0 bases and 1 base respectively, with 12 bases between them. Germline V gene lookup returns CDR1 LNHNV and CDR2 YYDKDF (reference sequence). The CDR3 consists of 16 residues. CDR3 sequence (DNA): TGTGCCACCAGCAGAGATCGGGGGACAGCCCAAGAGACCCAGTACTTC. Translation gives CATSRDRGTAQETQYF.

This chain links TRBV29-1 with TRBJ1-2, with D hard to call. Germline CDR1 reads SQVTM; CDR2 reads ANQGSEA. The ends were cut back, 3 bases at V and 4 bases at J, with 15 bases in the middle. The CDR3 is 14 residues long. The CDR3 protein is CSVDLSPTLYGYTF. The CDR3 nucleotides are TGCAGCGTTGATTTATCTCCTACCCTCTATGGCTACACCTTC.

The genes are TRBV11-2 and TRBJ2-3, with D possibly matching TRBD2 (6 bases). Germline loops: CDR1 SGHAT, CDR2 FQNNGV. Between the trimmed V and J ends, which lost 5 bases and 0 bases, there was a span of 15 bases. The CDR3 has 16 residues. The CDR3 DNA reads TGTGCCAGCAGCCTATGGGGGAGGAGTAGCACAGATACGCAGTATTTT. Protein: CASSLWGRSSTDTQYF.

This clone came up a few times. The chain links TRBV11-3 to TRBJ2-1, with 11 positions matching TRBD2. The CDR3 has 13 residues. V gave up 3 bases and J gave up 9 bases; unmatched junction bases: 1. CDR1 and CDR2 from the germline V gene are SGHNT and YENEEA. CDR3 nucleotides: TGTGCCAGCAGCTTCGGACTAGCGGGTGAGCAGTTCTTC. As protein: CASSFGLAGEQFF. Complete variable domain (other parts from reference TRBV11-3 and TRBJ2-1): EAGVVQSPRYKIIEKKQPVAFWCNPISGHNTLYWYLQNLGQGPELLIRYENEEAVDDSQLPKDRFSAERLKGVDSTLKIQPAELGDSAVYLCASSFGLAGEQFFGPGTRLTVL.

This chain joins TRBV13 and TRBJ1-1; tentatively, D is TRBD1 (5 bases). The germline gives CDR1 PRHDT, CDR2 FYEKMQ (reference sequence). Trimming shortened V by 5 bases and J by 0 bases, and 7 bases separated the two germline ends. CDR3 length: 13 residues. The DNA for the CDR3 is TGTGCCAGCAGCCCGGGGCTGAACACTGAAGCTTTCTTT. Residues: CASSPGLNTEAFF.

In this sample, this clone turned up many times. V and J are TRBV6-4 and TRBJ2-3; TRBD2 matches 13 bases. The length of the CDR3 is 15 residues. Per germline, CDR1 MRHNA and CDR2 SNTAGT. V shed 3 bases and J 5 bases; nucleotides not matched to a gene: 2. The CDR3 protein is CASSETSGGRDTQYF. CDR3 nucleotide sequence: TGTGCCAGCAGTGAGACTAGCGGGGGGAGAGATACGCAGTATTTT.

This clone was detected a few times. V gene TRBV10-2 combines with J gene TRBJ2-4; TRBD2 might be the D (5 bases). The CDR3 sequence is 16 residues long. The germline V gene has CDR1 WSHSY and CDR2 SAAADI. V was clipped by 0 bases and J by 0 bases, with 9 bases between them. The CDR3 here is CASSESSGLAKNIQYF. The CDR3 DNA sequence: TGCGCCAGCAGTGAGTCGAGCGGCTTAGCCAAAAACATTCAGTACTTC.

This chain joins TRBV4-1 and TRBJ2-7; the D gene is possibly TRBD2 (5 bases). V was pared by 0 bases and J by 5 bases, with 14 bases between. The CDR3 contains 15 residues. Looked up from germline, CDR1 is MGHRA and CDR2 is YSYEKL. The CDR3 is CASSQDESGVNEQYF. The DNA of the CDR3 is TGCGCCAGCAGCCAAGATGAGAGCGGAGTGAACGAGCAGTACTTC.

The chain combines TRBV4-2 with TRBJ2-5, with TRBD2 matching over 12 bases. Germline V gene sequence: CDR1 LGHNA, CDR2 YNFKEQ. The CDR3 sequence is 16 residues long. V was clipped by 4 bases and J by 2 bases; unmatched bases: 5. The CDR3 reads CASSPRLAGDQETQYF. In DNA, the CDR3 is TGTGCCAGCAGCCCTCGACTAGCGGGGGATCAAGAGACCCAGTACTTC.

This sequence joins TRBV29-1 and TRBJ1-1; D ambiguous. This CDR3 is built from 15 residues. Germline assignment: CDR1 SQVTM and CDR2 ANQGSEA. Trimming took off 6 bases at V and 0 bases at J, with 17 bases between the two ends. The CDR3 spells CSVLAGPYLNTEAFF. The CDR3 coding sequence is TGCAGCGTACTCGCCGGGCCCTACCTGAACACTGAAGCTTTCTTT.